The 9 T cell receptor beta chains below all came from one sample that was sequenced in a study of cytomegalovirus exposure and HLA in healthy donors. Use of 60 Vbeta and 13 Jbeta primers characterized the PCR. Sequenced by immunoSEQ multiplex PCR; TCRdb stores in-frame clones only, minus some. Its listing shows about 130,000 clones. The sample was PBMCs. Receptors were obtained from a man aged 18 to 29 in good health and CMV-seronegative.

This sequence joins TRBV27 and TRBJ2-7, with TRBD2 as a possible D gene (5 bases). The CDR3 loop spans 14 amino acids. Trimming removed 6 bases at V and 3 bases at J, with 15 bases between. Germline lookup yields CDR1 MNHEY and CDR2 SMNVEV (reference sequence). CDR3 DNA sequence: TGTGCCAGCAGCCGGGAAGGGTCATACTACGAGCAGTACTTC. Amino acids: CASSREGSYYEQYF.

The chain combines TRBV9 with TRBJ1-1; weak D call: TRBD1 (6 bases). V was trimmed by 1 base and J by 5 bases, leaving 9 bases between them. CDR3 length: 13 residues. Germline V gene sequence: CDR1 SGDLS, CDR2 YYNGEE. CDR3 in amino acids: CASSVTGYTEAFF. DNA of the CDR3: TGTGCCAGCAGCGTAACAGGGTATACTGAAGCTTTCTTT.

The genes are TRBV7-6 and TRBJ1-3; possibly TRBD1 for D (6 bases). The CDR3 spans 17 residues. The V and J ends lost 5 bases and 0 bases respectively, with 17 bases between them. Per germline, CDR1 SGHVS and CDR2 FNYEAQ. The CDR3 sequence: CASSVAGAPSSGNTIYF. The CDR3 region has the DNA TGTGCCAGCAGCGTGGCGGGGGCCCCGAGCTCTGGAAACACCATATATTTT. Full variable domain (missing parts from reference TRBV7-6 and TRBJ1-3): GAGVSQSPRYKVTKRGQDVALRCDPISGHVSLYWYRQALGQGPEFLTYFNYEAQQDKSGLPNDRFSAERPEGSISTLTIQRTEQRDSAMYRCASSVAGAPSSGNTIYFGEGSWLTVV.

The CDR3 reads CASSLAEETQYF. The CDR3 DNA reads TGTGCCAGCAGCTTGGCAGAAGAGACCCAGTACTTC. The chain couples TRBV5-6 to TRBJ2-5; D call uncertain. This CDR3 comprises 12 residues. Germline V lookup: CDR1 SGHDT, CDR2 YYEEEE. Trimming stripped 0 bases from V and 3 bases from J, with 3 bases between.

The chain employs TRBV28 and TRBJ2-4; D not resolved. The ends were cut back, 5 bases at V and 0 bases at J, with 14 bases in the middle. There are 16 residues in the CDR3. CDR1 MDHEN and CDR2 SYDVKM come from the germline V gene. CDR3 sequence: CASSEEPSLAKNIQYF. DNA for the CDR3: TGTGCCAGCAGTGAGGAGCCGTCTCTAGCCAAAAACATTCAGTACTTC.

The chain combines TRBV5-1 with TRBJ2-5; TRBD1 matches at 10 bases. Trimming at V came to 4 bases and at J to 3 bases, leaving 3 bases not matched to a gene. The CDR3 is 14 amino acids. Germline CDR1 is SGHRS and CDR2 is YFSETQ. CDR3 loop: CASSAGQGEETQYF. In DNA, the CDR3 is TGCGCCAGCAGCGCTGGACAGGGGGAAGAGACCCAGTACTTC.

J is TRBJ1-2 and V is TRBV5-1; no firm D call. The CDR3 is 13 amino acids. Trimming took 1 base from V and 4 from J, leaving 8 bases between them. The germline gives CDR1 SGHRS, CDR2 YFSETQ. CDR3 in amino acids: CASSLTSSYGYTF. The CDR3 DNA is TGCGCCAGCAGCTTGACATCGTCCTATGGCTACACCTTC.

The chain links TRBV29-1 to TRBJ1-2, with a weak D call TRBD1 (5 bases). The CDR3 loop spans 15 amino acids. Trimming stripped 2 bases from V and 3 bases from J, with 16 bases between. The germline V gene has CDR1 SQVTM and CDR2 ANQGSEA. For the CDR3, the DNA is TGCAGCGTTGAAAGCAGGGCCAAAACCTACTATGGCTACACCTTC. It encodes CSVESRAKTYYGYTF.

This chain uses TRBV7-8 with TRBJ1-1, with no clear D. CDR1 SGHVS and CDR2 FQNEAQ come from the germline V gene. This CDR3 is built from 17 residues. Trimming left V 2 bases short and J 1 base short, with 17 bases between. CDR3 nucleotide sequence: TGTGCCAGCAGCTTATCCTCTTATACTCTTCGGAACACTGAAGCTTTCTTT. This gives the protein CASSLSSYTLRNTEAFF.